A selection of T cell receptor beta chains follows, all from one sample in a study of identical twins. Via MiXCR, TCRdb re-called the 5' RACE reads, giving one row per CDR3 protein. This sample carries some 1,600,000 distinct CDR3 sequences, about 30% of them seen once, and the ten largest clones take about 0.27%. Sequenced input: cord blood. The receptors here all came from a newborn girl in good health. Both conserved end residues are part of each CDR3. D genes are given only for firm matches. Not every row has a clone size; where given, it reads once, few, many or a size class.

J gene | clone size | D gene | V gene | CDR3 DNA | CDR3 protein
TRBJ1-2 | . | . | TRBV12-3/TRBV12-4 | TGTGCCAGCAGTGGGGACTCCCGGTGTAGCTACACCTTC | CASSGDSRCSYTF
TRBJ2-1 | . | . | TRBV20-1 | TGCAGTGCTAGAGATTCTCGGTGGGTGAAGGACTACAATGAGCAGTTCTTC | CSARDSRWVKDYNEQFF
TRBJ2-7 | few | . | TRBV6-2/TRBV6-3 | TGTGCCAGCAAGGGTGGGACCCGCTACGAGCAGTACTTC | CASKGGTRYEQYF
TRBJ2-1 | many | . | TRBV12-3/TRBV12-4 | TGTGCCAGCAGTTTAGGGCAGGGGAGAACCTACAATGAGCAGTTCTTC | CASSLGQGRTYNEQFF
TRBJ2-7 | many | . | TRBV5-1 | TGCGCCAGCAGCTTAGCGGAGGGGCACCTATCCTACGAGCAGTACTTC | CASSLAEGHLSYEQYF
TRBJ2-7 | once | . | TRBV5-5 | TGTGCCAGCAGGTTTCTTCAGGGGAACTACGAGCAGTACTTC | CASRFLQGNYEQYF
TRBJ1-1 | . | TRBD1 | TRBV6-1 | TGTGCCAGCAGGGAACAGATATCGGACAGGGGGGAAGCTTTCTTT | CASREQISDRGEAFF
TRBJ2-1 | . | TRBD2 | TRBV5-4 | TGTGCCAGCAGCTCCGCGAGCGCTAGCGGGAGAAATGAGCAGTTCTTC | CASSSASASGRNEQFF
TRBJ1-4 | few | . | TRBV5-4 | TGTGCCAGCAGTTTACGACCGGGACGGAGAAATGAAAAACTGTTTTTT | CASSLRPGRRNEKLFF
TRBJ2-7 | . | TRBD1 | TRBV12-3/TRBV12-4 | TGTGCCAGCAGAACAGGGACAGGGAAAGACGAGCAGTACTTC | CASRTGTGKDEQYF
TRBJ1-5 | few | . | TRBV15 | TGTGCCACCAGCTCCCCTGGACAATCGCCCCAGCATTTT | CATSSPGQSPQHF
TRBJ1-2 | few | . | TRBV2 | TGTGCCAGCAGCCGGGACCCAGCTAACTATGGCTACACCTTC | CASSRDPANYGYTF
TRBJ1-2 | . | . | TRBV7-9 | TGTGCCAGCAGCCCGGTCGGACAGCACTACACCTTC | CASSPVGQHYTF
TRBJ1-5 | . | . | TRBV3-1 | TGTGCCAGCAGTGGGAGGGTGGCCCGCCTTCGCAATCAGCCCCAGCATTTT | CASSGRVARLRNQPQHF
TRBJ2-1 | . | TRBD2 | TRBV5-1 | TGCGCCAGCAGCTCCGTTAGCGGGGCCACCACCAATGAGCAGTTCTTC | CASSSVSGATTNEQFF
TRBJ2-1 | . | TRBD1 | TRBV20-1 | TGCAGTGCTAGTGCAGGGGGCTACAATGAGCAGTTCTTC | CSASAGGYNEQFF
TRBJ2-3 | . | TRBD1 | TRBV27 | TGTGCCAGCAGTTTGGTACAGGGGGCAGGCACAGATACGCAGTATTTT | CASSLVQGAGTDTQYF
TRBJ1-2 | . | TRBD1 | TRBV2 | TGTGCCAGCAGGGCAGCCGGGACAGGAAATGGCTACACCTTC | CASRAAGTGNGYTF
TRBJ2-1 | . | . | TRBV11-1 | TGTGCCCGCAGCCCTCCGGGACGGTCCTACAATGAGCAGTTCTTC | CARSPPGRSYNEQFF
TRBJ2-1 | once | TRBD2 | TRBV25-1 | TGTGCCAGCGGTAGACTAGCGGGGTACAATGAGCAGTTCTTC | CASGRLAGYNEQFF
TRBJ1-5 | . | TRBD1 | TRBV3-1 | TGTGCCAGCAGCCAGACAGGGTTAGGGGACCGGCCCCAGCATTTT | CASSQTGLGDRPQHF
TRBJ2-5 | many | TRBD1 | TRBV6-5 | TGTGCCAGCAGTTACGTCGGGACAGGGGAGGAGACCCAGTACTTC | CASSYVGTGEETQYF
TRBJ2-7 | many | . | TRBV29-1 | TGCAGCGTTGTGGGCAGGATCACCTACGAGCAGTACTTC | CSVVGRITYEQYF
TRBJ1-1 | . | . | TRBV5-1 | TGCGCCAGCAGCTTGGTCCAGGGTTCTGCTGAAGCTTTCTTT | CASSLVQGSAEAFF
TRBJ2-1 | few | TRBD1 | TRBV27 | TGTGCCAGCAGTTCACCCTACAGGGGGAGCTCCTACAATGAGCAGTTCTTC | CASSSPYRGSSYNEQFF
TRBJ2-1 | few | . | TRBV10-2 | TGCGCCAGCAGTGAGTATTCCGGTTACTCCTACAATGAGCAGTTCTTC | CASSEYSGYSYNEQFF
TRBJ2-1 | few | TRBD2 | TRBV29-1 | TGCAGCGTTGCTGGGACTAGCGGGAGGGCCGGGTACAATGAGCAGTTCTTC | CSVAGTSGRAGYNEQFF
TRBJ2-7 | few | TRBD1 | TRBV12-3/TRBV12-4 | TGTGCCAGCAGTTTATGGTTGATTCGGGACAGGGGTCAGTACGAGCAGTACTTC | CASSLWLIRDRGQYEQYF
TRBJ1-4 | few | . | TRBV20-1 | TGCAGTGCGAGGGCCAGGCTTAATGAAAAACTGTTTTTT | CSARARLNEKLFF
TRBJ1-6 | . | . | TRBV7-2 | TGTGCCAGCAGCCGGCAGAGTCTCCTCCACTTT | CASSRQSLLHF
TRBJ2-3 | many | TRBD2 | TRBV2 | TGTGCCAGCAACCCGGGAGGGTACCCGGCAGATACGCAGTATTTT | CASNPGGYPADTQYF
TRBJ2-6 | . | TRBD2 | TRBV11-2 | TGTGCCAGCAGCTTAGCACTAGCGGGGGTATCTGGGGCCAACGTCCTGACTTTC | CASSLALAGVSGANVLTF
TRBJ2-3 | few | . | TRBV11-2 | TGTGCCAGCAGCCCGAATGGCGGCACAGATACGCAGTATTTT | CASSPNGGTDTQYF
TRBJ2-7 | . | TRBD1 | TRBV7-6 | TGTGCCAGCAGCGCTGAAGCGGGGACAGGGGCTTACTACGAGCAGTACTTC | CASSAEAGTGAYYEQYF
TRBJ1-1 | few | . | TRBV4-1 | TGCGCCAGCAGCCAAGTCAATCGGGGGCGCGGGACTGAAGCTTTCTTT | CASSQVNRGRGTEAFF
TRBJ2-7 | . | . | TRBV12-3/TRBV12-4 | TGTGCCAGCACCCGGGGACTCCCCTACGAGCAGTACTTC | CASTRGLPYEQYF
TRBJ2-1 | . | TRBD2 | TRBV20-1 | TGCAGTGACGCAAGGGCTAGCGGTTACAATGAGCAGTTCTTC | CSDARASGYNEQFF
TRBJ2-7 | . | TRBD1 | TRBV13 | TGTGCCAGCAGCTTAGGACAGGGGGCGTTTCGCGGCAAGTACTTC | CASSLGQGAFRGKYF
TRBJ2-1 | many | TRBD2 | TRBV12-3/TRBV12-4 | TGTGCCAGCAGGGAGGGACTAGCGGGACGGTCCTACAATGAGCAGTTCTTC | CASREGLAGRSYNEQFF
TRBJ1-1 | . | . | TRBV4-2 | TGTGCCAGCAGCCAACGAAAGATCGGGAACACTGAAGCTTTCTTT | CASSQRKIGNTEAFF
TRBJ2-5 | . | . | TRBV5-1 | TGCGCCAGCAGCCTAACTAGACTAGTCAGGGAGACCCAGTACTTC | CASSLTRLVRETQYF
TRBJ2-1 | . | . | TRBV3-1 | TGTGCCAGCAGCCAAGCCATCCCGAGGGAAGAGACCCAGTTCTTC | CASSQAIPREETQFF
TRBJ1-1 | . | TRBD1 | TRBV5-1 | TGCGCCACCAGGACAGGAGTAGGCACTGAAGCTTTCTTT | CATRTGVGTEAFF
TRBJ2-4 | . | TRBD1 | TRBV18 | TGTGCCAGCTCACCGACAGGGGTCTCTAAAAACATTCAGTACTTC | CASSPTGVSKNIQYF
TRBJ2-7 | few | . | TRBV12-3/TRBV12-4 | TGTGCCAGCAGTCTACGACAAGTCCACGAGCAGTACTTC | CASSLRQVHEQYF
TRBJ2-3 | many | TRBD1 | TRBV5-1 | TGCGCCAGCAGCTCGGGACAGACCACAGATACGCAGTATTTT | CASSSGQTTDTQYF
TRBJ2-5 | . | . | TRBV2 | TGTGCCAGCAGTGGTTTAGCCCCCAGTGAGACCCAGTACTTC | CASSGLAPSETQYF
TRBJ2-1 | . | TRBD2 | TRBV12-3/TRBV12-4 | TGTGCCAGCAGTTTCTGTAGCGGGAGGTGCTACAATGAGCAGTTCTTC | CASSFCSGRCYNEQFF
TRBJ2-7 | few | TRBD2 | TRBV2 | TGTGCCAGCAGTGAAGAGCTAGCGGGAGGTTACGAGCAGTACTTC | CASSEELAGGYEQYF
TRBJ2-5 | few | TRBD1 | TRBV6-5 | TGTGCCAGCAGTTACTCGACCGGGACAGGATCGGGAGAGCAGTACTTC | CASSYSTGTGSGEQYF
TRBJ1-2 | . | . | TRBV7-2 | TGTGCCAGCAGTCAGGAGTCCGGGGGCTATGGCTACACCTTC | CASSQESGGYGYTF
TRBJ1-2 | . | . | TRBV6-1 | TGTGCCAGCAGAGAGGGACTCGACTATGGCTACACCTTC | CASREGLDYGYTF
TRBJ1-4 | few | . | TRBV6-5 | TGTGCCAGCAGTTCAGGACGGAGCCTGGAACTCCCAAAACTGTTTTTT | CASSSGRSLELPKLFF
TRBJ1-2 | few | TRBD1 | TRBV2 | TGTGCCAGCAGTGACCCCAGGGGGCGCGGCTATGGCTACACCTTC | CASSDPRGRGYGYTF
TRBJ1-1 | few | . | TRBV28 | TGTGCCAGCAGTGGTTCTGAGGGGGAAGAAACTGAAGCTTTCTTT | CASSGSEGEETEAFF
TRBJ2-5 | . | TRBD2 | TRBV20-1 | TGCAGTGCTGCCCCTCTGACTAGCGGGACGTGGGAGACCCAGTACTTC | CSAAPLTSGTWETQYF
TRBJ1-1 | few | TRBD1 | TRBV20-1 | TGCAGTGCTAGAGCCGGGACAGGGAACACTGAAGCTTTCTTT | CSARAGTGNTEAFF
TRBJ1-1 | once | . | TRBV5-5 | TGTGCCAGCAGCTTGGCCTCTGGGGGGCCGGGCACTGAAGCTTTCTTT | CASSLASGGPGTEAFF
TRBJ2-1 | . | TRBD1 | TRBV4-2 | TGTGCCAGCAGCCAAGTATTATCCCCCAGGGGGAGCCTCTCCTACAATGAGCAGTTCTTC | CASSQVLSPRGSLSYNEQFF
TRBJ1-1 | . | . | TRBV3-1 | TGTGCCAGCAGCCAAAGCCGGTTTATTCGCACTGAAGCTTTCTTT | CASSQSRFIRTEAFF